This T cell receptor (beta chain) was identified in a study of T cell responses to AZD1222 COVID-19 vaccine. Turning to the study itself: Pooled samples include second doses given at about 4 or 12 weeks.

Points on this clone: What it binds is unknown.

V was clipped by 6 bases and J by 8 bases, with 17 bases between them. The CDR3 runs to 14 residues. Germline V gene lookup returns CDR1 SGHTA and CDR2 FQGNSA. Findings of the study overall: Receipt of two AZD1222 doses was followed by a rise in Spike-specific TCR breadth and depth. Only five to seven AZD1222 recipients were seropositive at baseline.

Data came from immunoSEQ multiplex PCR; TCRdb stores just in-frame clones and leaves some out. Among around 100,000 clones listed, around 95% were seen once. The sequence was collected from an adult in good health. The starting material was peripheral blood, obtained on day 0 of AZD1222 vaccination. The V call is TRBV7-2, the J call TRBJ2-1; TRBD2 might be the D (5 bases). The CDR3 nucleotides read TGTGCCAGCAGGGGTAGGGAGAGCACCCATGAGCAGTTCTTC. Protein sequence: CASRGRESTHEQFF.